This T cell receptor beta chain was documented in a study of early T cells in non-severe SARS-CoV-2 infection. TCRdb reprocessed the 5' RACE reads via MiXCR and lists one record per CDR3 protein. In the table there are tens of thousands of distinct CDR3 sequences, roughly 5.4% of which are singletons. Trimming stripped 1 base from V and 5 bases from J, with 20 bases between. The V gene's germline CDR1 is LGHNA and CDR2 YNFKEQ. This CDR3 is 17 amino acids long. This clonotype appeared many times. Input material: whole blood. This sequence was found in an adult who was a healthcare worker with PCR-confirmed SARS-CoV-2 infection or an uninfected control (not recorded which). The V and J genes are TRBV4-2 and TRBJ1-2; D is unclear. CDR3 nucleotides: TGTGCCAGCAGCCAAGGCGGATCGCGCCGCGGGATTTATGGCTACACCTTC. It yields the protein CASSQGGSRRGIYGYTF.